These 5 T cell receptor beta chains were all obtained from the same sample, sequenced in a study of stem cell transplantation in POMP-related autoinflammatory disease. Sequencing was performed with immunoSEQ multiplex PCR; in TCRdb, only in-frame clones are kept and a portion is missing. The sample lists approximately 23,000 clones, roughly 80% occurring once. This material consisted of CD4+ T cells from PBMCs, taken before stem cell transplantation. All receptors come from a human donor with POMP-related autoinflammation and immune dysregulation (PRAID).

This sequence joins TRBV18 and TRBJ1-4; D ambiguous. The CDR3 covers 13 residues. Trimming pared 0 bases from V and 6 bases from J, leaving 5 bases between. Germline V gene sequence: CDR1 KGHSH, CDR2 LQKENI. CDR3 nucleotides: TGTGCCAGCTCACCACCTGGAGATGAAAAACTGTTTTTT. Translating gives CASSPPGDEKLFF.

The rearrangement uses TRBV6-5 and TRBJ1-2; 8 positions agree with TRBD1. With V trimmed by 4 bases and J by 3 bases, 10 bases remained unmatched. CDR3 length: 16 amino acids. CDR1 MNHEY and CDR2 SVGAGI come from the germline V gene. The CDR3 region has the DNA TGTGCCAGCAGTTTGCAGGGGGCCCTCCTATACTATGGCTACACCTTC. It encodes CASSLQGALLYYGYTF.

The CDR3 DNA reads as TGTGCCAGCGGCCACGGGCAGGAGAGCACAGATACGCAGTATTTT. Translating gives CASGHGQESTDTQYF. The J gene is TRBJ2-3, the V gene TRBV5-8; D unresolved. CDR3 length equals 15 residues. Germline lookup yields CDR1 SGHTS and CDR2 YDEGEE. The V end lost 7 bases, the J end lost 0 bases, and 15 bases lay between the germline ends.

This clone was recorded a few times. The chain joins TRBV7-9 to TRBJ1-5; D may be TRBD1 (5 bases). V gave up 1 base and J gave up 5 bases, with 15 bases separating them. Germline values: CDR1 SEHNR, CDR2 FQNEAQ (reference sequence). The CDR3 is 16 residues long. The CDR3 protein is CASSLGAGREDQPQHF. The CDR3 nucleotides read TGTGCCAGCAGCTTAGGGGCGGGCAGGGAGGATCAGCCCCAGCATTTT.

This clone appeared a single time. The chain recombines TRBV5-1 with TRBJ1-1; D gene unclear. Trimming shortened V by 0 bases and J by 0 bases, and 3 bases separated the two germline ends. CDR1 and CDR2 (germline): SGHRS, YFSETQ. The CDR3 sequence is 13 residues long. CDR3 in amino acids: CASSLVVNTEAFF. As DNA, the CDR3 is TGCGCCAGCAGCTTGGTGGTGAACACTGAAGCTTTCTTT.